The 24 T cell receptor beta chains presented below share a single source sample, sequenced in a study of regulatory T cells in long-lasting Graves disease. Documented time point: persistent/refractory GD, antithyroid drugs over 5 years with positive TRAb. Generation of the TCR library employed RNA extracted from PBMCs. Both iRepertoire HTBI primers and Arm-PCR of CDR3 regions were used to build the TCR beta libraries. TCRdb reprocessed the multiplex PCR reads with MiXCR, giving one entry per CDR3 protein. The sample has 650,000 to 850,000 distinct CDR3 sequences; around 30% are singletons. Specimen: peripheral blood mononuclear cells (PBMCs), collected when the disease was refractory, from a patient treated with antithyroid drugs. These receptors were collected from a female donor with Graves disease.

As regards this clonotype: As the CDR3 is not closed by the conserved phenylalanine or tryptophan, this likely results from a read error. The chain has TRBV18 and TRBJ1-2; no clear D gene. The CDR3 loop spans 14 amino acids. CDR1 KGHSH and CDR2 LQKENI come from the germline V gene. V was shortened by 0 bases and J by 5 bases, with 10 bases between the two germline ends. The CDR3 loop is CASSPPNTAYGYTS. The CDR3 nucleotides read TGTGCCAGCTCACCACCGAACACAGCGTATGGCTACACCTCC.

The table lists this clonotype with many counts. The chain uses TRBV6-1 and TRBJ1-1, with D perhaps matching TRBD1 (5 bases). Looked up from germline, CDR1 is MNHNS and CDR2 is SASEGT. Trimming shortened V by 10 bases and J by 2 bases, and 17 bases separated the two germline ends. The CDR3 has 14 amino acids. CDR3 DNA: TGTGCCACACTGCTACGGGGACTAAACACTGAAGCTTTCTTT. Amino acids: CATLLRGLNTEAFF.

This clonotype was observed a handful of times. This sequence joins TRBV29-1 and TRBJ2-7; 9 nucleotides match TRBD2. This CDR3 is 13 amino acids long. The junction had 6 bases not matched to a gene; V was cut back by 5 bases and J by 4 bases. Germline V CDR1 and CDR2: SQVTM, ANQGSEA. The CDR3 spells CSVLVAGVYEQYF. The CDR3 DNA reads as TGCAGCGTTCTCGTAGCGGGAGTTTACGAGCAGTACTTC.

The chain uses TRBV15 and TRBJ2-5; 9 bases are shared with TRBD2. Germline V CDR1 and CDR2: LNHNV, YYDKDF (reference sequence). The CDR3 runs to 18 residues. Unmatched junction bases numbered 13, after V lost 0 bases and J lost 5 bases. The CDR3 sequence is CATSRDLAGGLGGETQYF. In DNA, the CDR3 is TGTGCCACCAGCAGAGATCTGGCGGGAGGGCTCGGGGGGGAGACCCAGTACTTC. Together with reference TRBV15 and TRBJ2-5, the CDR3 gives the full variable domain: DAMVIQNPRYQVTQFGKPVTLSCSQTLNHNVMYWYQQKSSQAPKLLFHYYDKDFNNEADTPDNFQSRRPNTSFCFLDIRSPGLGDTAMYLCATSRDLAGGLGGETQYFGPGTRLLVL.

Points on this clonotype: A read error may be the cause here, since a much bigger clone is one base away. The V gene is TRBV11-1, the J gene TRBJ2-7; TRBD1 agrees at 8 bases. CDR3 length: 12 residues. Germline V lookup: CDR1 SGHAT, CDR2 FQDESV (reference sequence). V was pared by 8 bases and J by 3 bases, with 3 bases of the junction left unmatched. The CDR3, as DNA: TGTGCCAGCGGAGGACAGGGCTACGAGCAGTACTTC. It translates to CASGGQGYEQYF.

The CDR3, as DNA: TGCAGTGCCCCCCCCCAGGAGGTGGGTCAGCCCCAGCATTTT. It translates to CSAPPQEVGQPQHF. This chain uses TRBV20-1 with TRBJ1-5, with D hard to call. Germline lookup yields CDR1 DFQATT and CDR2 SNEGSKA (reference sequence). The CDR3 length is 14 residues. The V gene lost 6 bases and the J gene lost 6 bases, with 18 bases spanning the gap.

This clonotype was seen a few times. The V call is TRBV30, the J call TRBJ2-7; no definite D call. Trimming removed 2 bases at V and 4 bases at J, with 9 bases between. The CDR3 has 12 residues. Germline V gives CDR1 GTSNPN, CDR2 SVGIG (reference sequence). For the CDR3, the DNA is TGTGCCTGGAGTCAGATATATTACGAGCAGTACTTC. Encoded protein: CAWSQIYYEQYF.

This clonotype has a handful of counts. The CDR3: CASSRYGTAGYGYTF. CDR3 bases: TGTGCCAGCAGTCGGTACGGGACAGCGGGCTATGGCTACACCTTC. The chain combines TRBV6-1 with TRBJ1-2; 7 bases agree with TRBD1. Germline lookup yields CDR1 MNHNS and CDR2 SASEGT. The junction had 10 bases not matched to a gene; V was cut back by 5 bases and J by 4 bases. The CDR3 covers 15 residues.

V is TRBV19 and J is TRBJ1-5; tentatively, D is TRBD1 (5 bases). The CDR3 has 12 residues. Deletions cut 9 bases from V and 3 bases from J, with 9 bases between. Germline V lookup: CDR1 LNHDA, CDR2 SQIVND (reference sequence). CDR3 in DNA: TGTGCCAGCCGGGACTTCAATCAGCCCCAGCATTTT. Translated: CASRDFNQPQHF.

The chain recombines TRBV7-9 with TRBJ1-1; D might be TRBD1 (5 bases). The length of the CDR3 is 14 residues. Germline V gene data show CDR1 as SEHNR and CDR2 as FQNEAQ (reference sequence). V lost 1 base, J lost 6 bases, and 12 bases lay in between. DNA for the CDR3: TGTGCCAGCAGCTTAGTTTCGGGGGTCTCTGAAGCTTTCTTT. This encodes CASSLVSGVSEAFF.

This clonotype was picked up many times. The V gene is TRBV12-3 or TRBV12-4, the J gene TRBJ1-1; 7 positions agree with TRBD1. CDR3 length equals 14 residues. V was clipped by 8 bases and J by 4 bases; unmatched bases: 10. CDR3 DNA: TGTGCCAGCCAAGCAGCAGGGGGATTCACTGAAGCTTTCTTT. This gives the protein CASQAAGGFTEAFF.

The V and J genes are TRBV5-1 and TRBJ2-2, with 9 positions matching TRBD2. V gave up 0 bases and J gave up 1 base; unmatched junction bases: 4. Germline V lookup: CDR1 SGHRS, CDR2 YFSETQ. This CDR3 is built from 17 residues. In nucleotides, the CDR3 is TGCGCCAGCAGCTTGGCGTCTAGCGGGAAGAACACCGGGGAGCTGTTTTTT. Translated, it gives CASSLASSGKNTGELFF.

A few counts support this clonotype. The CDR3 DNA sequence: TGTGCCAGCAGTTACTCGTTTCCAGCTAGAGATGAAGCTTTCTTT. This translates into CASSYSFPARDEAFF. V gene TRBV6-2 or TRBV6-3 combines with J gene TRBJ1-1; D remains unclear. The CDR3 is 15 amino acids. CDR1 and CDR2 from the germline V gene are MNHEY and SVGEGT. The V end was cut by 0 bases, the J end by 7 bases, with 15 bases between.

The DNA for the CDR3 is TGCAGTGCTAGAGCCAACAGGAACACTGAAGCTTTCTTT. This gives the protein CSARANRNTEAFF. The genes are TRBV20-1 and TRBJ1-1; D is unclear. Germline-derived CDR1 and CDR2 are DFQATT and SNEGSKA (reference sequence). This CDR3 is built from 13 residues. V gave up 1 base and J gave up 1 base, with 7 bases separating them.

This clonotype has a count of ten or more. The chain carries TRBV12-3 or TRBV12-4 and TRBJ2-7; perhaps TRBD1 as D (5 bases). This CDR3 is built from 18 residues. V gave up 7 bases and J gave up 0 bases, with 25 bases separating them. The CDR3 DNA follows: TGTGCCAGCACTGATGCAGGGCGCGCACCCAGGAGCTCCTACGAGCAGTACTTC. Its translation is CASTDAGRAPRSSYEQYF.

This clonotype was seen a few times. J is TRBJ1-4 and V is TRBV6-1; TRBD1 matches at 8 bases. Germline CDR1 and CDR2: MNHNS and SASEGT. This CDR3 has 15 amino acids. V dropped 3 bases and J dropped 1; count of bases not matched to a gene: 1. The CDR3 sequence: CASSETGVTNEKLFF. CDR3 bases: TGTGCCAGCAGTGAGACAGGGGTAACTAATGAAAAACTGTTTTTT.

The chain carries TRBV27 and TRBJ2-2, with 7 bases lining up with TRBD2. V trimming: 1 base; J trimming: 7 bases; junction bases outside the gene matches: 6. CDR1 MNHEY and CDR2 SMNVEV come from the germline V gene (reference sequence). The CDR3 totals 15 residues. The CDR3 spells CASSLLAGRGGELFF. The CDR3 coding sequence is TGTGCCAGCAGTTTATTGGCTGGGAGGGGCGGGGAGCTGTTTTTT.

The CDR3 DNA sequence: TGTGCCAGCAGCTCATGGACCTCTCTCCCTGAGACGCAGTATTTT. Translating it yields CASSSWTSLPETQYF. The chain carries TRBV7-3 and TRBJ2-3; D uncertain. This CDR3 has 15 amino acids. CDR1 and CDR2 from the germline V gene are SGHTA and FQGTGA. V dropped 4 bases and J dropped 9 bases, with 20 bases sitting between them.

The table lists this clonotype with a few counts. The chain links TRBV5-1 to TRBJ2-1; D remains ambiguous. CDR1 and CDR2 from the germline V gene are SGHRS and YFSETQ. V was shortened by 3 bases and J by 2 bases, with 6 bases between the two germline ends. The CDR3 length is 13 residues. The chain's CDR3 is CASSSRTYNEQFF. CDR3 DNA: TGCGCCAGCAGCTCCCGGACCTACAATGAGCAGTTCTTC.

This clonotype was observed many times. The genes are TRBV2 and TRBJ1-2, with 11 bases identical to TRBD1. The germline V gene has CDR1 SNHLY and CDR2 FYNNEI. J gave up 2 bases and V 5 bases, and 4 bases lay outside the gene matches. The CDR3 has 15 residues. CDR3 residues: CASSPGQGANYGYTF. The CDR3 DNA sequence: TGTGCCAGCAGTCCAGGACAGGGGGCCAACTATGGCTACACCTTC.

The gene calls are TRBV11-2 and TRBJ2-6; TRBD1 or TRBD2 may be the D gene (5 bases each). The ends were cut back, 3 bases at V and 0 bases at J, with 15 bases in the middle. In germline, CDR1 is SGHAT, CDR2 FQNNGV. The CDR3 sequence is 18 residues long. The CDR3 sequence is CASSFVPGRPSGANVLTF. The CDR3 bases are TGTGCCAGCAGCTTCGTACCGGGACGGCCCTCTGGGGCCAACGTCCTGACTTTC.

This clonotype has just a few counts. This chain's CDR3 is CASSVTSGPSYEQYF. CDR3 DNA sequence: TGTGCCAGCAGTGTGACTAGCGGGCCTTCCTACGAGCAGTACTTC. The chain has TRBV27 and TRBJ2-7, with TRBD2 identical over 10 bases. The trim removed 5 bases at V and 1 base at J, leaving 5 bases unmatched. The CDR3 runs 15 residues. Per germline, CDR1 MNHEY and CDR2 SMNVEV (reference sequence).

The V gene is TRBV12-3 or TRBV12-4, the J gene TRBJ1-5, with TRBD1 identical over 8 bases. The CDR3 has 15 amino acids. The junction had 11 bases not matched to a gene; V was cut back by 4 bases and J by 9 bases. CDR3: CASSSGQGGRGPQHF. The DNA of the CDR3 is TGTGCCAGCAGTTCAGGACAGGGAGGTCGCGGGCCCCAGCATTTT.

This clonotype appeared a few times. The rearrangement uses TRBV5-1 and TRBJ1-1, with D hard to call. The CDR3 has 12 residues. CDR1 is SGHRS and CDR2 is YFSETQ in the germline V gene. V was trimmed by 4 bases and J by 6 bases, leaving 10 bases between them. The CDR3 bases are TGCGCCAGCAGCCCCGGTGAGGCTGAAGCTTTCTTT. Translated, it gives CASSPGEAEAFF.